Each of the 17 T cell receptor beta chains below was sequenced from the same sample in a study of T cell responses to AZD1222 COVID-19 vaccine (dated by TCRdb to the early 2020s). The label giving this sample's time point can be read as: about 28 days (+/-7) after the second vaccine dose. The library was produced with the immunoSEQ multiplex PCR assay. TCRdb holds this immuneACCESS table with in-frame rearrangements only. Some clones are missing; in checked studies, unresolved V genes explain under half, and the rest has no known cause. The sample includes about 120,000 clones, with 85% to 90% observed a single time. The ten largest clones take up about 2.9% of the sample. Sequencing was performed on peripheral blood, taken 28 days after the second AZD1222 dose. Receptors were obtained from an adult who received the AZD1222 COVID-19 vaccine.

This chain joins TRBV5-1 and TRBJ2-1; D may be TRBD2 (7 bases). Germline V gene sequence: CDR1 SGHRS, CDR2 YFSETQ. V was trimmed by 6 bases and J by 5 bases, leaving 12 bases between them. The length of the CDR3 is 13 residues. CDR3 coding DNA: TGCGCCAGCAAGGGGGGGCCCCACAATGAGCAGTTCTTC. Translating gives CASKGGPHNEQFF. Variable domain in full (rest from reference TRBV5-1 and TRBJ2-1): KAGVTQTPRYLIKTRGQQVTLSCSPISGHRSVSWYQQTPGQGLQFLFEYFSETQRNKGNFPGRFSGRQFSNSRSEMNVSTLELGDSALYLCASKGGPHNEQFFGPGTRLTVL.

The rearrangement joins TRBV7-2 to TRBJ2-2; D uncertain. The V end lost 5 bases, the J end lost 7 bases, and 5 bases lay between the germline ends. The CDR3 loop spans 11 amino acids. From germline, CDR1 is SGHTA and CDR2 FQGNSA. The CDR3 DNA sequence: TGTGCCAGCAGCGGAGTCGGGGAGCTGTTTTTT. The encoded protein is CASSGVGELFF.

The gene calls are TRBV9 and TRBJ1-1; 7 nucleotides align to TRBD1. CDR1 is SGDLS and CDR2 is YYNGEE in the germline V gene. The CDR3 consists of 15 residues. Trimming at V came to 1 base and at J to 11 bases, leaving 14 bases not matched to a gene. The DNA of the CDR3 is TGTGCCAGCAGCGTATCTAGACAGGGAAGGGACAGCGCTTTCTTT. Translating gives CASSVSRQGRDSAFF. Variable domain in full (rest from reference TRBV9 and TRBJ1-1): DSGVTQTPKHLITATGQRVTLRCSPRSGDLSVYWYQQSLDQGLQFLIQYYNGEERAKGNILERFSAQQFPDLHSELNLSSLELGDSALYFCASSVSRQGRDSAFFGQGTRLTVV.

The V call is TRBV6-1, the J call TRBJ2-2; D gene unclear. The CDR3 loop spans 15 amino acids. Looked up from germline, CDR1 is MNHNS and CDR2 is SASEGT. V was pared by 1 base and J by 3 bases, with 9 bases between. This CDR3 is CASSEGSAYTGELFF. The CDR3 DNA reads TGTGCCAGCAGTGAAGGGTCAGCTTACACCGGGGAGCTGTTTTTT.

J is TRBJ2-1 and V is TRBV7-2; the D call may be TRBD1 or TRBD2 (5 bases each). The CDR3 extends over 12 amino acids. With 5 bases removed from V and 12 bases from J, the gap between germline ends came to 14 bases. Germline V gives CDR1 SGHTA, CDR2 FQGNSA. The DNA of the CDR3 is TGTGCCAGCAGCACCACCGGGACCCCGCAGTTCTTC. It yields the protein CASSTTGTPQFF.

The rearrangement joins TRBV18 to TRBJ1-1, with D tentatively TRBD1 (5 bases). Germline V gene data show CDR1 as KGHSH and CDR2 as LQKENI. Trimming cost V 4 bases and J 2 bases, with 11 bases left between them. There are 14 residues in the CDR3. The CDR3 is CASSLLGGNTEAFF. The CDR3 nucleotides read TGTGCCAGCTCACTCCTCGGGGGAAACACTGAAGCTTTCTTT.

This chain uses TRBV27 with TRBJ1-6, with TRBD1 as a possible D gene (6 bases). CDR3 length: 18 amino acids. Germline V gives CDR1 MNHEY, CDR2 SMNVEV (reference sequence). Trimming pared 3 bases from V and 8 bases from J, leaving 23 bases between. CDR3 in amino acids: CASSFRRTPRGGDSPLHF. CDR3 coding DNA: TGTGCCAGCAGTTTCCGGCGGACCCCCAGGGGAGGGGATTCACCCCTCCACTTT.

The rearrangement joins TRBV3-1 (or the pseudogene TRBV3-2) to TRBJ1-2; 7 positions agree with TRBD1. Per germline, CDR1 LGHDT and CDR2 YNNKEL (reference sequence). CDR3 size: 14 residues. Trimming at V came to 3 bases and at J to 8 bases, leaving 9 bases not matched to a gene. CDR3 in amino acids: CASSHGGTVGGYTF. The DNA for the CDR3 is TGTGCCAGCAGCCATGGCGGGACAGTAGGAGGCTACACCTTC.

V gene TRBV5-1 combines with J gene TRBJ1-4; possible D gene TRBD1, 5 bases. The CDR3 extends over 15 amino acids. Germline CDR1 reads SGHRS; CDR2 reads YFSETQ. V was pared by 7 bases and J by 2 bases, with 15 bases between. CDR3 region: CASRTSAGTNEKLFF. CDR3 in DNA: TGCGCCAGCCGCACGTCGGCAGGGACTAATGAAAAACTGTTTTTT.

This CDR3 is CASSYYGGQGYTEAFF. The CDR3 nucleotides read TGTGCCAGCAGTTACTATGGGGGGCAAGGGTACACTGAAGCTTTCTTT. This sequence joins TRBV6-6 and TRBJ1-1; D may be TRBD1 (6 bases). Trimming stripped 1 base from V and 3 bases from J, with 15 bases between. CDR3 length: 16 residues. In germline, CDR1 is MNHNY, CDR2 SVGAGI (reference sequence).

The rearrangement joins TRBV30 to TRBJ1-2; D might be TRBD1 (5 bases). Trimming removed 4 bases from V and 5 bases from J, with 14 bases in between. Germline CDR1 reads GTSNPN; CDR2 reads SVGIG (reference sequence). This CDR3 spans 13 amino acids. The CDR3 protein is CAWMGQGSYGYTF. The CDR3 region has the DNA TGTGCCTGGATGGGGCAGGGATCTTATGGCTACACCTTC.

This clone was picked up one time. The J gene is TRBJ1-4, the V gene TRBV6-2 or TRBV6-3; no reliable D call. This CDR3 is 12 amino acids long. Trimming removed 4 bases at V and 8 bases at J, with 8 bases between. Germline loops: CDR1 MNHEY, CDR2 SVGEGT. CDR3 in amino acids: CASSSTPEKLFF. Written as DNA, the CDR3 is TGTGCCAGCAGTTCGACCCCAGAAAAACTGTTTTTT.

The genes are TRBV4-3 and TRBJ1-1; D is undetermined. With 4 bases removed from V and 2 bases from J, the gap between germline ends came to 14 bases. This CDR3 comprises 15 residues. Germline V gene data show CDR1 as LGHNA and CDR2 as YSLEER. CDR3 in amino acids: CASSPQQTFNTEAFF. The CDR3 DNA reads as TGCGCCAGCAGCCCCCAACAGACCTTTAACACTGAAGCTTTCTTT.

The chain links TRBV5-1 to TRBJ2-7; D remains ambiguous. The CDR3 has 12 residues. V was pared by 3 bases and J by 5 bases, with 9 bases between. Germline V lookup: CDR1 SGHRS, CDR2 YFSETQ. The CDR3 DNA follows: TGCGCCAGCAGCTCCGGCGGCCACGAGCAGTACTTC. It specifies CASSSGGHEQYF.

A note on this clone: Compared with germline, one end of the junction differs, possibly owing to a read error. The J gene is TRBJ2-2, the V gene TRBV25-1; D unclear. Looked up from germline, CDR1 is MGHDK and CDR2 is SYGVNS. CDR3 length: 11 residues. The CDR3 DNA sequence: TGCTTGGACCCCCAGACCGGGGAGCTGTTTTTT. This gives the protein CLDPQTGELFF.

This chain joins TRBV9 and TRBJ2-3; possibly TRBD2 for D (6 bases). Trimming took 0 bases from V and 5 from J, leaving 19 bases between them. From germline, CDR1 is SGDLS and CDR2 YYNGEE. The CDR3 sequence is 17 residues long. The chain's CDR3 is CASSVDGDLGSGDTQYF. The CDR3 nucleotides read TGTGCCAGCAGCGTAGACGGGGACTTGGGCTCAGGAGATACGCAGTATTTT.

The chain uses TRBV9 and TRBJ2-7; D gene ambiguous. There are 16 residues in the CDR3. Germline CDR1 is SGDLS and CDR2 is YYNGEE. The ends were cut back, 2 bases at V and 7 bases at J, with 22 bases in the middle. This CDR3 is CASSVQSRASTEEQYF. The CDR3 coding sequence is TGTGCCAGCAGCGTGCAAAGTAGGGCCTCGACGGAGGAGCAGTACTTC. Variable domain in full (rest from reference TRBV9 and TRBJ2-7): DSGVTQTPKHLITATGQRVTLRCSPRSGDLSVYWYQQSLDQGLQFLIQYYNGEERAKGNILERFSAQQFPDLHSELNLSSLELGDSALYFCASSVQSRASTEEQYFGPGTRLTVT.